The text below deals with one TCR beta chain. Regarding time point: peripheral blood 6 weeks after treatment start. The data were obtained in a study of PD-L1 blockade in urothelial cancer. Across the whole study: Previous chemotherapy exposure amounted to 0 to 3 regimens for patients.

The length of the CDR3 is 11 residues. Repertoires were generated with immunoSEQ multiplex PCR, while TCRdb's copy carries only in-frame clones and drops some. The sample carries roughly 40,000 clones, about 89% recorded once. The chain links TRBV21-1 to TRBJ2-5; no check of the table's D call, TRBD1, against the DNA was made. TRBV21-1 is a recognized pseudogene. The TCR was taken from an older man with urothelial cancer. The source was PBMCs, collected around atezolizumab (anti-PD-L1) treatment. The CDR3 here is CASRVRETQYF. The CDR3, as DNA: TGTGCCAGCAGAGTCAGGGAGACCCAGTACTTC.